This T cell receptor (beta chain) comes out of a study of identical twins. Germline CDR1 is SGHRS and CDR2 is YFSETQ. The CDR3 loop spans 14 amino acids. J was trimmed by 8 bases and V by 5 bases; bases with no gene match: 9. Only a few counts were recorded for this clonotype. Its matching antigen is unknown. Via MiXCR, TCRdb re-called the 5' RACE reads, giving one row per CDR3 protein. The data contain 1.5 million to 2 million distinct CDR3 sequences, under 35% of them singletons. Study-wide results and caveats: Out-of-frame alpha sequences shared by twins were enriched for low generation probability. Models predicted too little out-of-frame TCR alpha sharing in monozygotic twins. Abundant beta clonotypes from cord blood bore fewer insertions; memory repertoires lacked this pattern.

Sequenced material: cord blood. The TCR comes from a newborn girl in good health. The V call is TRBV5-1, the J call TRBJ2-2; TRBD2 matches at 7 bases. The CDR3 region is CASSRRLAGGELFF. In nucleotides, the CDR3 is TGCGCCAGCAGTCGACGACTAGCTGGTGGGGAGCTGTTTTTT. The whole variable domain, filled in from reference TRBV5-1 and TRBJ2-2, reads KAGVTQTPRYLIKTRGQQVTLSCSPISGHRSVSWYQQTPGQGLQFLFEYFSETQRNKGNFPGRFSGRQFSNSRSEMNVSTLELGDSALYLCASSRRLAGGELFFGEGSRLTVL.